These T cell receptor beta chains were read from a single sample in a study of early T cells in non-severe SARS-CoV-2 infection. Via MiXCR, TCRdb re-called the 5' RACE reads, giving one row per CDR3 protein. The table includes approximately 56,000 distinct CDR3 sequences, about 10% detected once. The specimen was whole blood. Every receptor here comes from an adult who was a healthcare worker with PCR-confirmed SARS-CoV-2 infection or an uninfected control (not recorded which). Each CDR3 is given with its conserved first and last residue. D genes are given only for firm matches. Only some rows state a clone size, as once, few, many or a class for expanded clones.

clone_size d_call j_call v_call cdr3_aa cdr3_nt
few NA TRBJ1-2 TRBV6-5 CASSRFWANDYTF TGTGCCAGCAGTCGTTTTTGGGCAAATGACTACACCTTC
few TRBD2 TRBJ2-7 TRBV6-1 CASSPYRTSGSPHEQYF TGTGCCAGTAGCCCTTACCGAACTAGCGGGAGTCCCCACGAGCAGTACTTC
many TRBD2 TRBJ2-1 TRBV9 CASSALTSVYNEQFF TGTGCCAGCAGCGCCTTGACTAGCGTCTACAATGAGCAGTTCTTC
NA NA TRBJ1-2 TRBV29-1 CSVVTLWGADGYTF TGCAGCGTTGTTACTTTGTGGGGGGCAGATGGCTACACCTTC
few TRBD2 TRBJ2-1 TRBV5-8 CASTPEGLAGVISYNEQFF TGTGCCAGCACCCCTGAGGGACTAGCGGGAGTGATTTCCTACAATGAGCAGTTCTTC
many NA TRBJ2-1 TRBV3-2 CASSQEGVGEQFF TGTGCCAGCAGCCAAGAGGGAGTAGGAGAGCAGTTCTTC
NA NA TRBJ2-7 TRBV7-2 CASSPIASQSYEQYF TGTGCCAGCAGCCCCATTGCCTCCCAATCCTACGAGCAGTACTTC
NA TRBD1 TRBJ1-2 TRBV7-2 CASSLQQGDNYGYTF TGTGCCAGCAGCTTACAACAGGGGGATAACTATGGCTACACCTTC
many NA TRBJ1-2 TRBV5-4 CASSLGLLLNNGYTF TGTGCCAGCAGCTTGGGTCTTTTGCTTAATAATGGCTACACCTTC
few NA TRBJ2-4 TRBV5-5 CASTPTTGKNIQYF TGTGCCAGCACCCCCACAACAGGGAAAAACATTCAGTACTTC
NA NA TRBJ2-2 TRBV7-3 CASRLRAGANTGELFF TGTGCCAGCAGACTCCGGGCCGGGGCGAACACCGGGGAGCTGTTTTTT
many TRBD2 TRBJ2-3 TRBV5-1 CASGGLAGGTDTQYF TGCGCCAGCGGGGGACTAGCGGGAGGCACAGATACGCAGTATTTT
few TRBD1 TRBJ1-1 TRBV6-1 CASSEDREDSDTEAFF TGTGCCAGCAGTGAGGACAGGGAGGATTCGGACACTGAAGCTTTCTTT
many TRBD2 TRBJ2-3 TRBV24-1 CATSDWGTSGSLTDTQYF TGTGCCACCAGTGATTGGGGGACTAGCGGGAGCCTCACAGATACGCAGTATTTT
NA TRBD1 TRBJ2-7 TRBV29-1 CSVARDRGYEQYF TGCAGCGTTGCCCGGGACAGGGGCTACGAGCAGTACTTC
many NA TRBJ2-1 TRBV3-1 CASLREPGNEQFF TGTGCCAGCCTTAGGGAGCCGGGCAATGAGCAGTTCTTC
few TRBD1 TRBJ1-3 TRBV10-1 CAITQGAAGNTIYF TGCGCCATCACTCAGGGGGCCGCTGGAAACACCATATATTTT
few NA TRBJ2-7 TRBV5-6 CASSLAGTSEQYF TGTGCCAGCAGCTTGGCCGGGACTTCCGAGCAGTACTTC
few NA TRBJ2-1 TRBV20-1 CSARAGRDEQFF TGCAGTGCTAGAGCTGGCCGGGACGAGCAGTTCTTC
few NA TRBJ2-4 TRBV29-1 CSVGTNIQYF TGCAGCGTTGGGACAAACATTCAGTACTTC
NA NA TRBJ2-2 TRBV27 CASSFSGYAGELFF TGTGCCAGCAGTTTTAGTGGGTACGCCGGGGAGCTGTTTTTT
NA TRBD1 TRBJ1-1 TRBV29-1 CSVEGQANTEAFF TGCAGCGTGGAGGGACAGGCGAACACTGAAGCTTTCTTT
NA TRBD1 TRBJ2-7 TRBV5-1 CASSPQGSDEQYF TGCGCCAGCAGCCCACAGGGGTCCGACGAGCAGTACTTC
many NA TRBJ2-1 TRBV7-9 CASRPAGNEQFF TGTGCCAGCAGGCCCGCCGGGAATGAGCAGTTCTTC
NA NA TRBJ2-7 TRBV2 CASSDAQGSYEQYF TGTGCCAGCAGTGACGCTCAGGGGTCCTACGAGCAGTACTTC
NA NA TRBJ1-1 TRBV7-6 CASTKAGEGTEAFF TGTGCCAGCACCAAGGCAGGGGAGGGAACTGAAGCTTTCTTT
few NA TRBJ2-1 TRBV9 CASSSPTSPPYNEQFF TGTGCCAGCAGCTCACCTACTAGTCCCCCCTACAATGAGCAGTTCTTC
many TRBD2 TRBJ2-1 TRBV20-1 CSATGTSGIGGEQFF TGCAGTGCTACCGGGACTAGCGGGATCGGCGGTGAGCAGTTCTTC